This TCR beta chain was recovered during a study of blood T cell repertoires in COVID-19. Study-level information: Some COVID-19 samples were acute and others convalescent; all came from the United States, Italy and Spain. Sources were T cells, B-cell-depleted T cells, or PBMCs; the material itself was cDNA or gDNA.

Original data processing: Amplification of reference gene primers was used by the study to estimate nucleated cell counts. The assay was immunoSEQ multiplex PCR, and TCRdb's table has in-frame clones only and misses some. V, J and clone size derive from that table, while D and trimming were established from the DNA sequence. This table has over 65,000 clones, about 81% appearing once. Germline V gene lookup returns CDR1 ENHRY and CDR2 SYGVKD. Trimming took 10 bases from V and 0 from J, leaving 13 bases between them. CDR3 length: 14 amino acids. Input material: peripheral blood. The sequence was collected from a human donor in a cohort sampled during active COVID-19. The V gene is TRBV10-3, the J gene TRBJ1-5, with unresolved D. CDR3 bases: TGTGCCACCCGACCCCCGGGTAGCAATCAGCCCCAGCATTTT. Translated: CATRPPGSNQPQHF.